Described below is a single TCR beta chain sequence and its context. Antigen specificity is unknown. Diagnosis used clinical symptoms, serum thyroxine, TRAb, thyroid ultrasound and orbital computed tomography. This record belongs to a study of Graves' ophthalmopathy and Graves' hyperthyroidism. Study as a whole: There was a collection of peripheral blood at initial diagnosis, before any treatment. Study-level results: Separation of ophthalmopathy from stable hyperthyroidism was achieved by a 13-signature model, at approximately 87% sensitivity and 70% to 82% specificity. The authors also found most expanded thyroid clonotypes above 0.001 frequency in blood.

CDR3 size: 16 residues. V shed 1 base and J shed 4 bases, with 17 bases lying between them. Germline V gene lookup returns CDR1 LGHNA and CDR2 YNFKEQ. The sequenced template was RNA, covering the TCR beta CDR3 region. An opening RT-PCR round employed HTBI primers and preceded a second-round multiplex PCR. TCRdb re-analysed the multiplex PCR reads in MiXCR, keeping a single row per CDR3 protein. Of about 370,000 distinct CDR3 sequences listed, 15% to 20% are singletons. The V call is TRBV4-2, the J call TRBJ2-7; possibly TRBD1 or TRBD2 for D (5 bases each). Sequences were obtained from peripheral blood. This TCR came from an adult woman with stable Graves' hyperthyroidism. The CDR3 here is CASSQGTGTHPYEQYF. The CDR3 DNA sequence: TGTGCCAGCAGCCAAGGCACCGGGACCCATCCATACGAGCAGTACTTC.